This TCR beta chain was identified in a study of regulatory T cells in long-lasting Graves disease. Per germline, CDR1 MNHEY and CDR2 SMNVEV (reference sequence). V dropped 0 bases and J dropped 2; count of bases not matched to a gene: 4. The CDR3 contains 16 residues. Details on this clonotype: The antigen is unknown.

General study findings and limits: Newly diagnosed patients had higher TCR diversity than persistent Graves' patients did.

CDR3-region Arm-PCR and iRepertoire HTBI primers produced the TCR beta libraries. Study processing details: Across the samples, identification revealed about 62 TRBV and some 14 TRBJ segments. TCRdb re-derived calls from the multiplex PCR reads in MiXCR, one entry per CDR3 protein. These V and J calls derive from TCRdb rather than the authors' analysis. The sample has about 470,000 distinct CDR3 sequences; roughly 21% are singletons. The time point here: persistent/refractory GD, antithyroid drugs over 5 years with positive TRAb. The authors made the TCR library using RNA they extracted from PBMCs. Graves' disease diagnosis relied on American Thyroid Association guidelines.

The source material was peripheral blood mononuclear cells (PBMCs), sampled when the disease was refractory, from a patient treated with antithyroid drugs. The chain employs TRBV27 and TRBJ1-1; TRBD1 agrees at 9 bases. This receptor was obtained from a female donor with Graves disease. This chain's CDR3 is CASSLSTGGQNTEAFF. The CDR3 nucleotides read TGTGCCAGCAGTTTATCGACAGGGGGGCAAAACACTGAAGCTTTCTTT.